Sequencing of this TCR beta chain was carried out in a study of CD8 T cells in ankylosing spondylitis. With respect to this clonotype: The antigen is not known.

Points from the study as a whole: Blood from ankylosing spondylitis patients appeared to carry a characteristic eight-variant TCR beta motif. Researchers report that disease-linked clones proved CD8+ and relatively rare in peripheral blood.

Scientists made TCR beta libraries using quantitative 5'-RACE with molecular barcodes. TCRdb processed the 5' RACE reads anew with MiXCR; each CDR3 protein has one entry. The data contain about 150,000 distinct CDR3 sequences, around two fifths of them singletons. The specimen was synovial fluid, either unsorted or a sorted T cell fraction (not recorded which). The source is a male donor with ankylosing spondylitis.

CDR3: CASSDGSWDREQFF. In nucleotides, the CDR3 is TGTGCCAGCAGCGATGGGAGTTGGGACCGTGAGCAGTTCTTC. The chain links TRBV9 to TRBJ2-1; possibly TRBD1 or TRBD2 for D (5 bases each). In germline, CDR1 is SGDLS, CDR2 YYNGEE. The CDR3 has 14 residues. Trimming pared 3 bases from V and 9 bases from J, leaving 16 bases between.